Shown below are 15 T cell receptor beta chains from a single sample sequenced in a study of T-cell memory formation after mild COVID-19. TCRdb reprocessed the 5' RACE reads with MiXCR, giving one entry per CDR3 protein. This table holds a few hundred thousand distinct CDR3 sequences, around 21% found once. Input material: PBMCs or a T cell subset sorted from them (not recorded which). These receptors were taken from an adult woman who had mild COVID-19 (a few samples of this study predate the infection). Cell type and time point are not known.

The chain couples TRBV24-1 to TRBJ2-3; no firm D call. Germline loops: CDR1 KGHDR, CDR2 SFDVKD. The CDR3 spans 14 residues. V lost 1 base and J lost 2, with 6 bases in between. The CDR3 sequence: CATSDFGSTDTQYF. For the CDR3, the DNA is TGTGCCACCAGTGATTTCGGGTCCACAGATACGCAGTATTTT.

CDR3 in DNA: TGTGCCAGCAGTCAAGCGACAGGGATGGTTAGGAATGAGCAGTTCTTC. It yields the protein CASSQATGMVRNEQFF. The chain uses TRBV12-3 or TRBV12-4 and TRBJ2-1; TRBD1 matches 7 bases. The V segment lost 5 bases and the J segment 7 bases; nucleotides outside the gene matches: 14. This CDR3 spans 16 amino acids.

There are a few counts of this clonotype. This sequence joins TRBV7-9 and TRBJ1-4; weak D call: TRBD1 (5 bases). V lost 0 bases, J lost 4 bases, and 12 bases lay in between. The CDR3 is made up of 16 amino acids. Germline loops: CDR1 SEHNR, CDR2 FQNEAQ (reference sequence). CDR3 nucleotide sequence: TGTGCCAGCAGCTTAGCGGGCAGGGCACTTAATGAAAAACTGTTTTTT. Translating gives CASSLAGRALNEKLFF. Supplemented by reference TRBV7-9 and TRBJ1-4, the full variable domain reads DTGVSQNPRHKITKRGQNVTFRCDPISEHNRLYWYRQTLGQGPEFLTYFQNEAQLEKSRLLSDRFSAERPKGSFSTLEIQRTEQGDSAMYLCASSLAGRALNEKLFFGSGTQLSVL.

This clonotype was counted only a few times. The V gene is TRBV6-1, the J gene TRBJ1-2; TRBD1 is a possible D gene (5 bases). Germline CDR1 MNHNS, CDR2 SASEGT. The CDR3 runs to 17 residues. Trimming took 7 bases from V and 4 from J, leaving 25 bases between them. In nucleotides, the CDR3 is TGTGCCAGCAAGATACGGGACGGCCTAGATTTCTTCTATGGCTACACCTTC. This gives the protein CASKIRDGLDFFYGYTF.

This clonotype came up a few times. This chain connects TRBV12-3 or TRBV12-4 to TRBJ1-1; 7 bases are a match to TRBD1. V was pared by 5 bases and J by 4 bases, with 7 bases of the junction left unmatched. This CDR3 comprises 14 residues. In DNA, the CDR3 is TGTGCCAGCAGTCTACGTAGGGGGCCCACTGAAGCTTTCTTT. It translates to CASSLRRGPTEAFF.

This chain links TRBV6-5 with TRBJ2-7; the D is unclear. CDR1 is MNHEY and CDR2 is SVGAGI in the germline V gene. V lost 0 bases, J lost 0 bases, and 12 bases lay in between. The CDR3 has 16 amino acids. For the CDR3, the DNA is TGTGCCAGCAGTTACTCGTACGCTTTGGGCTCCTACGAGCAGTACTTC. It encodes CASSYSYALGSYEQYF.

CDR3 sequence reads: CASSLDPDSPLHF. The CDR3 nucleotides read TGCGCCAGCAGCTTGGATCCAGATTCACCCCTCCACTTT. The chain combines TRBV5-1 with TRBJ1-6; D not certain. The CDR3 is made up of 13 amino acids. Per the germline V gene, CDR1 is SGHRS and CDR2 is YFSETQ. V gave up 0 bases and J gave up 8 bases, with 6 bases separating them.

This clonotype came up a few times. The chain joins TRBV20-1 to TRBJ1-2, with D maybe TRBD1 (5 bases). The CDR3 length is 14 residues. The germline V and J ends were trimmed by 3 bases and 2 bases, with 13 bases remaining between them. CDR1 and CDR2 (germline): DFQATT, SNEGSKA (reference sequence). Written as DNA, the CDR3 is TGCAGTGCTAGCCCCCGGGGGAAGAACTATGGCTACACCTTC. Protein sequence: CSASPRGKNYGYTF.

This chain links TRBV29-1 with TRBJ2-7, with 11 bases fitting TRBD2. This CDR3 comprises 16 residues. Trimming cost V 5 bases and J 1 base; bases outside gene matches: 10. Germline values: CDR1 SQVTM, CDR2 ANQGSEA. CDR3 DNA sequence: TGCAGCGTTCCTACTATTGGGACTAGCGGTTCCTACGAGCAGTACTTC. Amino acid sequence: CSVPTIGTSGSYEQYF.

V and J are TRBV5-6 and TRBJ1-3; possibly TRBD1 for D (6 bases). Trimming removed 4 bases from V and 0 bases from J, with 11 bases in between. The CDR3 spans 15 residues. Germline CDR1 is SGHDT and CDR2 is YYEEEE. The CDR3 nucleotides are TGTGCCAGCAGCCCGGGACAAGCCTCTGGAAACACCATATATTTT. Protein product: CASSPGQASGNTIYF.

This clonotype was recorded a few times. The chain uses TRBV11-2 and TRBJ2-2; the match to TRBD1 covers 8 bases. The junction had 11 bases not matched to a gene; V was cut back by 5 bases and J by 3 bases. Germline V lookup: CDR1 SGHAT, CDR2 FQNNGV. This CDR3 spans 17 amino acids. CDR3 region: CASSQPETGAHTGELFF. In DNA, the CDR3 is TGTGCCAGCAGCCAACCTGAGACAGGGGCGCACACCGGGGAGCTGTTTTTT.

The genes are TRBV7-3 and TRBJ2-2, with D unclear. CDR1 SGHTA and CDR2 FQGTGA come from the germline V gene. The CDR3 has 12 amino acids. With 1 base removed from V and 8 bases from J, the gap between germline ends came to 5 bases. CDR3: CASSLNRGELFF. In DNA form, the CDR3 reads TGTGCCAGCAGCTTAAATCGGGGGGAGCTGTTTTTT.

This clonotype was detected a few times. The chain's CDR3 is CASSLVGLGTNEQFF. The CDR3, as DNA: TGCGCCAGCAGCTTGGTGGGACTAGGGACCAATGAGCAGTTCTTC. This chain connects TRBV5-1 to TRBJ2-1; 8 nucleotides match TRBD2. Germline V gives CDR1 SGHRS, CDR2 YFSETQ. The CDR3 loop spans 15 amino acids. V lost 0 bases to trimming and J lost 6 bases; unmatched junction nucleotides: 5.

This clonotype was observed a handful of times. The chain employs TRBV29-1 and TRBJ2-7; D gene unclear. Germline lookup yields CDR1 SQVTM and CDR2 ANQGSEA. Trimming removed 4 bases at V and 2 bases at J, with 6 bases between. This CDR3 spans 11 amino acids. The CDR3 is CSVVAPYEQYF. For the CDR3, the DNA is TGCAGCGTTGTCGCACCCTACGAGCAGTACTTC.

The genes are TRBV24-1 and TRBJ2-1, with D tentatively TRBD1 (5 bases). The CDR3 length is 12 residues. CDR1 is KGHDR and CDR2 is SFDVKD in the germline V gene. CDR3 DNA sequence: TGTGCGGTAGGGGCCTCCTACAATGAGCAGTTCTTC. This codes for CAVGASYNEQFF.